The 19 T cell receptor beta chains in this list originate from one sample, sequenced in a study of T cell responses to AZD1222 COVID-19 vaccine. Assay: immunoSEQ multiplex PCR; the TCRdb copy retains only in-frame clones and omits some. The sample records roughly 150,000 clones, about 91% being singletons. Sequencing used peripheral blood, obtained on day 0 of AZD1222 vaccination. Receptors originate from an adult in good health.

J is TRBJ2-1 and V is TRBV21-1. TRBV21-1 corresponds to a pseudogene. The CDR3 sequence is 14 residues long. CDR3 bases: TGTGCCAGCAGTGGGGTATATTCCTACAATGAGCAGTTCTTC. Encoded protein: CASSGVYSYNEQFF.

The CDR3 DNA reads as TGTGCCAGCAGCCGTGAACTAGCGGGAGTAGGGGAGACCCAGTACTTC. Translated: CASSRELAGVGETQYF. The V gene is TRBV5-4, the J gene TRBJ2-5; 11 nucleotides agree with TRBD2. The J segment lost 5 bases and the V segment lost 4 bases, leaving 10 bases of the junction unmatched. Looked up from germline, CDR1 is SGHNT and CDR2 is YYREEE (reference sequence). The CDR3 totals 16 residues.

This chain uses TRBV11-2 with TRBJ1-6; tentatively, D is TRBD1 (6 bases). Trimming removed 2 bases from V and 3 bases from J, with 8 bases in between. This CDR3 spans 15 amino acids. CDR1 and CDR2 (germline): SGHAT, FQNNGV. The CDR3 loop is CASSLLQGYNSPLHF. In DNA form, the CDR3 reads TGTGCCAGCAGCTTATTACAGGGCTATAATTCACCCCTCCACTTT.

J is TRBJ2-2 and V is TRBV28; D may match TRBD1 or TRBD2 (5 bases each). The CDR3 covers 14 residues. Germline-derived CDR1 and CDR2 are MDHEN and SYDVKM. Trimming shortened V by 7 bases and J by 6 bases, and 15 bases separated the two germline ends. CDR3 region: CASTSPGTPGELFF. Here the CDR3 DNA reads TGTGCCAGCACCTCGCCCGGGACCCCCGGGGAGCTGTTTTTT.

This chain connects TRBV30 to TRBJ1-3, with D hard to call. CDR3 length equals 13 residues. Between the trimmed V and J ends, which lost 0 bases and 7 bases, there was a span of 10 bases. Germline CDR1 reads GTSNPN; CDR2 reads SVGIG (reference sequence). CDR3 coding DNA: TGTGCCTGGAGTGTAGGATTAACCAACACCATATATTTT. This encodes CAWSVGLTNTIYF.

The chain is built from TRBV5-1 and TRBJ2-1; possible D gene TRBD2, 5 bases. V was pared by 2 bases and J by 8 bases, with 11 bases between. Germline V lookup: CDR1 SGHRS, CDR2 YFSETQ. The CDR3 loop spans 13 amino acids. The CDR3 nucleotides are TGCGCCAGCAGCTTCGATGGGAGTGATGAGCAGTTCTTC. Encoded protein: CASSFDGSDEQFF.

The J gene is TRBJ2-5, the V gene TRBV27, with D tentatively TRBD1 or TRBD2 (5 bases each). The length of the CDR3 is 16 residues. Germline values: CDR1 MNHEY, CDR2 SMNVEV (reference sequence). V was clipped by 5 bases and J by 5 bases, with 21 bases between them. CDR3 DNA: TGTGCCAGCAGTCCCCCCGGGACCCTCAAGAGGGAGACCCAGTACTTC. Translation: CASSPPGTLKRETQYF.

V is TRBV12-3 or TRBV12-4 and J is TRBJ1-1; TRBD1 matches 8 bases. Trimming at V came to 6 bases and at J to 4 bases, leaving 4 bases not matched to a gene. This CDR3 spans 13 amino acids. The CDR3 sequence: CASRQGGVTEAFF. The DNA of the CDR3 is TGTGCCAGCAGACAGGGGGGGGTCACTGAAGCTTTCTTT.

For this clone: The same CDR3 can be traced to other DNA sequences in this sample. The V and J genes are TRBV7-2 and TRBJ1-3; D not resolved. V lost 4 bases and J lost 4, with 2 bases in between. Looked up from germline, CDR1 is SGHTA and CDR2 is FQGNSA. This CDR3 contains 11 residues. CDR3 DNA: TGTGCCAGCAGCTCCGGAAACACCATATATTTT. This encodes CASSSGNTIYF.

J is TRBJ2-1 and V is TRBV3-1 (or the pseudogene TRBV3-2); 9 bases are a match to TRBD1. Germline V gene lookup returns CDR1 LGHDT and CDR2 YNNKEL (reference sequence). The CDR3 has 15 amino acids. Trimming removed 5 bases from V and 6 bases from J; junction bases left unmatched: 8. The CDR3: CASSVDRGYGNEQFF. The CDR3 DNA reads as TGTGCCAGCAGCGTAGACAGGGGGTATGGCAATGAGCAGTTCTTC.

The count of this clone is one. The chain uses TRBV28 and TRBJ2-7; D remains unclear. CDR1 and CDR2 from the germline V gene are MDHEN and SYDVKM. This CDR3 contains 12 residues. V was clipped by 7 bases and J by 0 bases, with 7 bases between them. The CDR3 DNA reads as TGTGCCAGCACCCCCAGCTCCTACGAGCAGTACTTC. Amino acids: CASTPSSYEQYF.

The chain employs TRBV29-1 and TRBJ1-1, with D perhaps TRBD1 (5 bases). This CDR3 region has 13 residues. The V and J ends lost 6 bases and 0 bases respectively, with 11 bases between them. The germline V gene has CDR1 SQVTM and CDR2 ANQGSEA. CDR3 in DNA: TGCAGCGTAGCCCGGACAATGAACACTGAAGCTTTCTTT. This encodes CSVARTMNTEAFF.

By its share, this clone is medium-sized. V gene TRBV19 combines with J gene TRBJ2-1; D not resolved. CDR1 and CDR2 from the germline V gene are LNHDA and SQIVND (reference sequence). Trimming pared 1 base from V and 11 bases from J, leaving 15 bases between. The CDR3 is 14 residues long. This CDR3 is CASSIVRGVQQQFF. CDR3 sequence (DNA): TGTGCCAGTAGTATAGTGCGAGGAGTCCAGCAGCAGTTCTTC.

The chain recombines TRBV10-3 with TRBJ2-3; TRBD2 agrees at 7 bases. This CDR3 spans 15 amino acids. Germline-derived CDR1 and CDR2 are ENHRY and SYGVKD. V was clipped by 6 bases and J by 1 base; unmatched bases: 7. CDR3 nucleotide sequence: TGTGCCATCAGGCTGCGGAGCGGGGGCACAGATACGCAGTATTTT. It is translated as CAIRLRSGGTDTQYF.

This clone was seen just once. CDR3 protein: CASSNRWAFF. The CDR3, as DNA: TGTGCCAGCAGCAACAGGTGGGCTTTCTTT. The chain recombines TRBV6-6 with TRBJ1-1, with D perhaps TRBD1 (5 bases). This CDR3 comprises 10 residues. Looked up from germline, CDR1 is MNHNY and CDR2 is SVGAGI (reference sequence). Trimming removed 6 bases from V and 11 bases from J, with 10 bases in between.

The chain combines TRBV5-1 with TRBJ2-2; tentative D call: TRBD1 (5 bases). CDR3 length: 15 residues. V shed 0 bases and J shed 1 base, with 7 bases lying between them. Germline loops: CDR1 SGHRS, CDR2 YFSETQ. The CDR3 spells CASSLGQRNTGELFF. The CDR3 DNA sequence: TGCGCCAGCAGCTTGGGACAGAGGAACACCGGGGAGCTGTTTTTT.

J is TRBJ2-7 and V is TRBV5-4; D is possibly TRBD1 or TRBD2 (5 bases each). This CDR3 region has 14 residues. The ends were cut back, 4 bases at V and 0 bases at J, with 11 bases in the middle. Germline loops: CDR1 SGHNT, CDR2 YYREEE (reference sequence). CDR3 loop: CASSTRGGSYEQYF. As DNA, the CDR3 is TGTGCCAGCAGCACGAGGGGCGGCTCCTACGAGCAGTACTTC.

V gene TRBV9 combines with J gene TRBJ2-3; perhaps TRBD1 as D (5 bases). CDR3 length: 15 amino acids. From germline, CDR1 is SGDLS and CDR2 YYNGEE. V shed 0 bases and J shed 0 bases, with 8 bases lying between them. CDR3 loop: CASSVDGASTDTQYF. In DNA form, the CDR3 reads TGTGCCAGCAGCGTAGATGGGGCCAGCACAGATACGCAGTATTTT.

The rearrangement links TRBV29-1 to TRBJ2-1; D not resolved. Trimming removed 7 bases from V and 7 bases from J, with 5 bases in between. Germline CDR1 is SQVTM and CDR2 is ANQGSEA. The length of the CDR3 is 9 residues. The CDR3 DNA reads TGCAGCGCCGGAAATGAGCAGTTCTTC. It encodes CSAGNEQFF.